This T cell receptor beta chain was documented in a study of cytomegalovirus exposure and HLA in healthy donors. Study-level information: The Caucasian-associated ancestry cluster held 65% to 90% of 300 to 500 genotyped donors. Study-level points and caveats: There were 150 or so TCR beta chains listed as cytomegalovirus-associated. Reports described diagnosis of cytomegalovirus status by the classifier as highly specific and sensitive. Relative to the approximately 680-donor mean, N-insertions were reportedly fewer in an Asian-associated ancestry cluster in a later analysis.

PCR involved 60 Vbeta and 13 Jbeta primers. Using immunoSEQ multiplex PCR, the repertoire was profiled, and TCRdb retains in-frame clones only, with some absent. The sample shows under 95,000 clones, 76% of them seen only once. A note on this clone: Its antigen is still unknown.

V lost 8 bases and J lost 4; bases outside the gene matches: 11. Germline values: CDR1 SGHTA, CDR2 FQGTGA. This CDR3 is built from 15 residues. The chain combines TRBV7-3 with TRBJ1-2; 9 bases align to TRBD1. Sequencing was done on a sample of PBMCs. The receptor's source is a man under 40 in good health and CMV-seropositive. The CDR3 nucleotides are TGTGCCAGCGCGACAGACAGGGGGTCCTTCTATGGCTACACCTTC. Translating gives CASATDRGSFYGYTF.